Below, 29 T cell receptor beta chains from the same sample are listed, as sequenced in a study of OX40 agonist ivuxolimab in advanced cancers. The table came from immunoSEQ multiplex PCR; TCRdb's copy has only in-frame clones and leaves some out. The repertoire holds around 30,000 clones, around 83% seen once, with about 2.7% in the top ten. The sequencing used CD4+ or CD8+ T cells sorted from blood, collected in a trial of the OX40 agonist ivuxolimab. These receptors originate from an adult with an advanced solid tumor such as melanoma, head and neck, liver or kidney cancer.

This clone occurred a few times. V and J are TRBV28 and TRBJ2-2, with TRBD2 as a possible D gene (6 bases). V was clipped by 5 bases and J by 14 bases, with 18 bases between them. This CDR3 has 13 residues. From germline, CDR1 is MDHEN and CDR2 SYDVKM. The CDR3 here is CASSPPGAGLLFF. The DNA of the CDR3 is TGTGCCAGCAGTCCGCCGGGAGCCGGTCTTCTGTTTTTT.

V and J are TRBV6-6 and TRBJ1-1; a weak D match, TRBD1 (5 bases). This CDR3 contains 13 residues. V dropped 5 bases and J dropped 10 bases, with 17 bases sitting between them. Germline values: CDR1 MNHNY, CDR2 SVGAGI (reference sequence). CDR3 amino acids: CASSKPTGHGAFF. CDR3 coding DNA: TGTGCCAGCAGTAAACCAACAGGCCATGGAGCTTTCTTT.

The sample holds one count of this clone. The chain recombines TRBV7-2 with TRBJ2-3; D gene ambiguous. Looked up from germline, CDR1 is SGHTA and CDR2 is FQGNSA. There are 12 residues in the CDR3. Trimming shortened V by 4 bases and J by 5 bases, and 7 bases separated the two germline ends. CDR3 sequence: CASSSWVDTQYF. In DNA form, the CDR3 reads TGTGCCAGCAGCTCGTGGGTAGATACGCAGTATTTT.

The rearrangement uses TRBV11-2 and TRBJ1-1; no reliable D call. From germline, CDR1 is SGHAT and CDR2 FQNNGV. The CDR3 contains 17 residues. Trimming cost V 5 bases and J 2 bases, with 21 bases left between them. Here the CDR3 reads CASSRRGGASVNTEAFF. The CDR3 DNA is TGTGCCAGCAGCCGCCGGGGAGGCGCGTCGGTCAACACTGAAGCTTTCTTT.

The chain joins TRBV6-1 to TRBJ2-7; D possibly corresponds to TRBD1 (6 bases). The CDR3 contains 15 residues. The V and J ends lost 4 bases and 2 bases respectively, with 15 bases between them. Germline V gene data show CDR1 as MNHNS and CDR2 as SASEGT. The chain's CDR3 is CASSGGLWDTYEQYF. DNA of the CDR3: TGTGCCAGCAGTGGTGGTCTATGGGACACCTACGAGCAGTACTTC.

The gene calls are TRBV27 and TRBJ1-2; possible D gene TRBD1, 6 bases. This CDR3 contains 14 residues. V lost 6 bases, J lost 8 bases, and 19 bases lay in between. Germline V gene lookup returns CDR1 MNHEY and CDR2 SMNVEV (reference sequence). The CDR3 DNA follows: TGTGCCAGCAGGGGTACAGGGCTGATGTGGGGCTACACCTTC. Protein sequence: CASRGTGLMWGYTF.

The J gene is TRBJ2-3, the V gene TRBV18, with unresolved D. Germline assignment: CDR1 KGHSH and CDR2 LQKENI. Trimming removed 1 base at V and 2 bases at J, with 13 bases between. The CDR3 spans 16 residues. The CDR3 here is CASSPQARADTDTQYF. CDR3 in DNA: TGTGCCAGCTCACCACAGGCCCGGGCCGACACAGATACGCAGTATTTT.

The J gene is TRBJ2-5, the V gene TRBV10-3; 8 bases are a match to TRBD1. Germline-derived CDR1 and CDR2 are ENHRY and SYGVKD. The CDR3 extends over 17 amino acids. With V trimmed by 4 bases and J by 2 bases, 12 bases remained unmatched. This chain's CDR3 is CAISGAPGGGQQETQYF. The CDR3 DNA reads as TGTGCCATCAGTGGTGCACCAGGGGGCGGCCAGCAAGAGACCCAGTACTTC.

This clone was seen a few times. The chain uses TRBV25-1 and TRBJ1-2; unclear D gene. Per the germline V gene, CDR1 is MGHDK and CDR2 is SYGVNS. This CDR3 has 12 amino acids. The V end lost 3 bases, the J end lost 8 bases, and 10 bases lay between the germline ends. CDR3 loop: CASSDTPRGYTF. The CDR3, as DNA: TGTGCCAGCAGTGACACGCCCCGAGGCTACACCTTC.

The CDR3 bases are TGCGCCAGCAGCTCAGGGACTATGTACCAAGAGACCCAGTACTTC. It encodes CASSSGTMYQETQYF. The V and J genes are TRBV5-1 and TRBJ2-5; TRBD2 matches at 7 bases. This CDR3 region has 15 residues. V lost 3 bases to trimming and J lost 0 bases; unmatched junction nucleotides: 5. Germline V gives CDR1 SGHRS, CDR2 YFSETQ.

This clone has only one observation. This chain uses TRBV28 with TRBJ2-2; TRBD2 aligns across 8 bases. The CDR3 totals 16 residues. Trimming removed 7 bases from V and 2 bases from J; junction bases left unmatched: 9. Germline CDR1 reads MDHEN; CDR2 reads SYDVKM. The CDR3 coding sequence is TGTGCCAGCACCGGAGCGGGGGAAGGTAACACCGGGGAGCTGTTTTTT. It encodes CASTGAGEGNTGELFF.

This clone has a handful of counts. The genes are TRBV5-5 and TRBJ2-6; D is undetermined. This CDR3 spans 15 amino acids. The germline V gene has CDR1 SGHKS and CDR2 YYEKEE (reference sequence). The ends were cut back, 5 bases at V and 4 bases at J, with 13 bases in the middle. CDR3 residues: CASSSSLMGANVLTF. In nucleotides, the CDR3 is TGTGCCAGCAGTTCCTCTCTCATGGGGGCCAACGTCCTGACTTTC.

This chain uses TRBV5-4 with TRBJ2-5, with no clear D. Germline V CDR1 and CDR2: SGHNT, YYREEE (reference sequence). The CDR3 consists of 13 residues. The V gene lost 2 bases and the J gene lost 7 bases, with 12 bases spanning the gap. CDR3 region: CASSFDSTMTQYF. CDR3 coding DNA: TGTGCCAGCAGCTTCGACTCCACAATGACCCAGTACTTC.

The DNA of the CDR3 is TGTGCCAGCAGCCGGGGACAGGGTTGGATGAACACTGAAGCTTTCTTT. Residues: CASSRGQGWMNTEAFF. The chain employs TRBV27 and TRBJ1-1; 9 bases fit TRBD1. Germline V gene data show CDR1 as MNHEY and CDR2 as SMNVEV (reference sequence). V lost 6 bases and J lost 0; bases outside the gene matches: 8. This CDR3 region has 16 residues.

The table lists this clone with a few counts. The chain carries TRBV6-5 and TRBJ1-2, with TRBD1 matching 8 bases. Germline values: CDR1 MNHEY, CDR2 SVGAGI. Trimming took 3 bases from V and 6 from J; bases not matched to a gene: 9. The CDR3 spans 15 residues. The CDR3 loop reads CASSYEGTGLNGYTF. CDR3 nucleotide sequence: TGTGCCAGCAGTTATGAAGGGACAGGTCTTAATGGCTACACCTTC.

The gene calls are TRBV5-5 and TRBJ1-3, with D perhaps matching TRBD1 (6 bases). The germline CDR1 and CDR2 sequences are SGHKS and YYEKEE (reference sequence). CDR3 length equals 16 residues. Trimming shortened V by 1 base and J by 0 bases, and 11 bases separated the two germline ends. CDR3: CASSLRTDPSGNTIYF. The CDR3 DNA reads as TGTGCCAGCAGCTTGAGGACAGATCCCTCTGGAAACACCATATATTTT.

The V gene is TRBV28, the J gene TRBJ1-2; 10 bases align to TRBD1. The CDR3 runs 15 residues. Germline V gives CDR1 MDHEN, CDR2 SYDVKM. V shed 5 bases, J shed 4 bases, and the junction held 7 bases outside the gene matches. The CDR3 DNA reads as TGTGCCAGCAGTCCGGCCGGGACAGGGGTCTATGGCTACACCTTC. It codes for CASSPAGTGVYGYTF.

The chain uses TRBV5-1 and TRBJ2-1, with TRBD2 as a possible D gene (5 bases). V was shortened by 4 bases and J by 0 bases, with 17 bases between the two germline ends. The CDR3 runs to 17 residues. Germline CDR1 and CDR2: SGHRS and YFSETQ. The CDR3, as DNA: TGCGCCAGCAGCCCCGCTGAGGGCATTGCCTCCTACAATGAGCAGTTCTTC. This codes for CASSPAEGIASYNEQFF.

V usage is TRBV30 and J usage is TRBJ2-7; tentative D call: TRBD2 (5 bases). Looked up from germline, CDR1 is GTSNPN and CDR2 is SVGIG (reference sequence). This CDR3 comprises 15 residues. Trimming removed 1 base from V and 5 bases from J, with 18 bases in between. The CDR3 DNA sequence: TGTGCCTGGAGTGGCGGGCCCTTGAGGATTGACGAGCAGTACTTC. Protein: CAWSGGPLRIDEQYF.

This clone is deemed medium-sized (0.01 to 0.1%). This chain uses TRBV5-1 with TRBJ1-6; D possibly corresponds to TRBD1 (6 bases). The CDR3 has 17 residues. The germline V gene has CDR1 SGHRS and CDR2 YFSETQ. V was pared by 0 bases and J by 9 bases, with 19 bases between. CDR3 DNA sequence: TGCGCCAGCAGCTTGGCCCCCCTGGGGGCAGGAAGTTCACCCCTCCACTTT. The encoded protein is CASSLAPLGAGSSPLHF.

The chain carries TRBV7-3 and TRBJ2-2; 7 positions agree with TRBD1. The V and J ends lost 3 bases and 0 bases, in that order; junction bases with no gene match: 1. The CDR3 has 15 residues. The germline gives CDR1 SGHTA, CDR2 FQGTGA. In DNA, the CDR3 is TGTGCCAGCAGCTTGGACAGGACGAACACCGGGGAGCTGTTTTTT. Encoded protein: CASSLDRTNTGELFF.

The chain carries TRBV4-2 and TRBJ2-6; 8 nucleotides line up with TRBD1. V shed 3 bases, J shed 0 bases, and the junction held 4 bases outside the gene matches. The CDR3 length is 17 residues. Germline CDR1 LGHNA, CDR2 YNFKEQ. The CDR3 is CASSQMGTGSGANVLTF. As DNA, the CDR3 is TGTGCCAGCAGCCAGATGGGGACAGGCTCTGGGGCCAACGTCCTGACTTTC.

The V and J genes are TRBV4-2 and TRBJ1-6; D is possibly TRBD1 (6 bases). The CDR3 has 15 residues. Germline CDR1 reads LGHNA; CDR2 reads YNFKEQ. Trimming cost V 0 bases and J 10 bases, with 13 bases left between them. This chain's CDR3 is CASSQDWDIKSPLHF. For the CDR3, the DNA is TGTGCCAGCAGCCAAGATTGGGACATAAAATCACCCCTCCACTTT.

The CDR3 sequence: CASSLPGSSEQYF. CDR3 DNA sequence: TGTGCCAGTTCCCTCCCCGGATCGAGCGAGCAGTACTTC. The rearrangement links TRBV19 to TRBJ2-7; D call uncertain. CDR3 length equals 13 residues. Germline lookup yields CDR1 LNHDA and CDR2 SQIVND (reference sequence). The V end was cut by 8 bases, the J end by 6 bases, with 17 bases between.

The V and J genes are TRBV7-2 and TRBJ2-5; no reliable D call. V dropped 6 bases and J dropped 5 bases, with 16 bases sitting between them. Per the germline V gene, CDR1 is SGHTA and CDR2 is FQGNSA. The CDR3 extends over 14 amino acids. The CDR3 nucleotides are TGTGCCAGCAGTCCCCCGCTCGGGTGGGAGACCCAGTACTTC. Translating it yields CASSPPLGWETQYF.

V and J are TRBV29-1 and TRBJ2-7; 7 nucleotides agree with TRBD1. Germline V lookup: CDR1 SQVTM, CDR2 ANQGSEA. Unmatched junction bases numbered 5, after V lost 3 bases and J lost 0 bases. The CDR3 runs 14 residues. The CDR3 DNA reads as TGCAGCGTTGAGGACAGGCTTCACTCCTACGAGCAGTACTTC. Translated: CSVEDRLHSYEQYF.

The chain is built from TRBV2 and TRBJ2-1, with no clear D. The CDR3 runs 12 residues. CDR1 and CDR2 from the germline V gene are SNHLY and FYNNEI. The V and J ends lost 4 bases and 7 bases respectively, with 8 bases between them. The CDR3 protein is CASSGDGNEQFF. The CDR3 DNA reads TGTGCCAGCAGTGGAGACGGGAATGAGCAGTTCTTC. The variable domain in full, with the rest retrieved from reference TRBV2 and TRBJ2-1, is EPEVTQTPSHQVTQMGQEVILRCVPISNHLYFYWYRQILGQKVEFLVSFYNNEISEKSEIFDDQFSVERPDGSNFTLKIRSTKLEDSAMYFCASSGDGNEQFFGPGTRLTVL.

V is TRBV29-1 and J is TRBJ2-7; no firm D call. Germline assignment: CDR1 SQVTM and CDR2 ANQGSEA. V was clipped by 4 bases and J by 2 bases, with 6 bases between them. The CDR3 totals 11 residues. CDR3 DNA sequence: TGCAGCGTTGGTGGGACCTACGAGCAGTACTTC. Protein sequence: CSVGGTYEQYF.

DNA for the CDR3: TGCGCCAGCAGCCAAGATGGGCATTCAGACTCACCCCTCCACTTT. Protein product: CASSQDGHSDSPLHF. V and J are TRBV4-1 and TRBJ1-6, with D unresolved. The ends were cut back, 0 bases at V and 10 bases at J, with 13 bases in the middle. The CDR3 is 15 amino acids. In germline, CDR1 is MGHRA, CDR2 YSYEKL.